These T cell receptor beta chains were read from a single sample in a study of T-cell memory formation after mild COVID-19. TCRdb called the 5' RACE reads again in MiXCR, with one record for every CDR3 protein. The sample lists 550,000 to 700,000 distinct CDR3 sequences; 17% were seen once. Sequencing was carried out using PBMCs or a T cell subset sorted from them (not recorded which). The origin of the receptors is an adult woman who had mild COVID-19 (a few samples of this study predate the infection). Cell type and time point are not known. Each CDR3 is given with its conserved first and last residue. Fields, in order: clone size, D gene, J gene, V gene, CDR3 protein, CDR3 DNA. A D gene is named only where the DNA matches it firmly. Not every row has a clone size; where given, it reads once, few, many or a size class.

>few|TRBD2|TRBJ2-3|TRBV7-2
CASSFIAGGPPDTQYF
TGTGCCAGCAGCTTCATAGCGGGAGGGCCCCCAGATACGCAGTATTTT
>.|.|TRBJ2-3|TRBV4-1
CASSTLPGADPTDTQYF
TGCGCCAGCAGCACTCTTCCGGGAGCAGACCCCACAGATACGCAGTATTTT
>.|TRBD2|TRBJ2-3|TRBV7-3
CASSLRGGLQTDTQYF
TGTGCCAGCAGCTTAAGGGGGGGACTGCAAACAGATACGCAGTATTTT
>.|.|TRBJ1-1|TRBV4-2
CASSQVDANTEAFF
TGTGCCAGCAGCCAAGTGGATGCGAACACTGAAGCTTTCTTT
>few|TRBD1|TRBJ2-7|TRBV29-1
CSVRTGNYEQYF
TGCAGCGTTCGGACAGGGAATTACGAGCAGTACTTC
>many|.|TRBJ2-7|TRBV5-5
CASSFSPAPLSYEQYF
TGTGCCAGCAGCTTTTCTCCTGCACCACTGTCCTACGAGCAGTACTTC
>.|.|TRBJ2-7|TRBV5-1
CASSLAGDNPYEQYF
TGCGCCAGCAGCTTGGCCGGGGACAACCCCTACGAGCAGTACTTC
>.|.|TRBJ1-1|TRBV7-3
CASSRGGAYETEAFF
TGTGCCAGCAGCCGAGGGGGGGCCTATGAGACTGAAGCTTTCTTT
>.|TRBD2|TRBJ2-5|TRBV13
CASSSEGTNKETQYF
TGTGCCAGCAGCTCCGAGGGGACTAACAAAGAGACCCAGTACTTC
>.|.|TRBJ1-3|TRBV3-1
CASSQDGQLPIYF
TGTGCCAGCAGCCAAGATGGACAACTCCCCATATATTTT
>few|.|TRBJ1-1|TRBV6-1
CATASGLAGVEAFF
TGTGCCACGGCATCTGGTTTGGCGGGGGTTGAAGCTTTCTTT